These 28 T cell receptor beta chains were all obtained from the same sample, sequenced in a study of T cells after yellow fever vaccination. TCRdb used MiXCR to reprocess the 5' RACE reads, holding one entry per CDR3 protein. The sample lists hundreds of thousands of distinct CDR3 sequences, around 4% occurring once. The sequences come from PBMCs, collected on the day of the yellow fever booster vaccination. All receptors derive from a man younger than 30 who received the YFV17D yellow fever vaccine.

This clonotype occurred a few times. The CDR3 reads CASSPGTDSYNEQFF. In nucleotides, the CDR3 is TGTGCCAGCTCACCGGGGACAGACTCCTACAATGAGCAGTTCTTC. The chain uses TRBV18 and TRBJ2-1; TRBD1 matches at 7 bases. Germline values: CDR1 KGHSH, CDR2 LQKENI. There are 15 residues in the CDR3. Trimming took 3 bases from V and 0 from J; bases not matched to a gene: 2.

This clonotype was seen many times. The chain links TRBV7-2 to TRBJ2-3; weak D call: TRBD2 (6 bases). V was trimmed by 2 bases and J by 9 bases, leaving 18 bases between them. Per the germline V gene, CDR1 is SGHTA and CDR2 is FQGNSA. CDR3 length: 15 amino acids. In DNA form, the CDR3 reads TGTGCCAGCAGCTTAACTAGCCGTGTAGGCCGGACGCAGTATTTT. Protein sequence: CASSLTSRVGRTQYF.

This clonotype showed up many times. The rearrangement uses TRBV27 and TRBJ2-2, with 12 bases identical to TRBD1. V gave up 8 bases and J gave up 8 bases; unmatched junction bases: 15. The CDR3 loop spans 17 amino acids. From germline, CDR1 is MNHEY and CDR2 SMNVEV (reference sequence). The CDR3 reads CASSSDSGTGGSGELFF. CDR3 bases: TGTGCCAGCTCCTCCGATTCCGGGACAGGGGGCTCAGGGGAGCTGTTTTTT.

This clonotype was picked up a small number of times. The rearrangement links TRBV4-2 to TRBJ2-1; D gene unclear. The CDR3 length is 15 residues. Trimming removed 0 bases at V and 3 bases at J, with 9 bases between. Germline CDR1 is LGHNA and CDR2 is YNFKEQ. The CDR3, as DNA: TGTGCCAGCAGCCAAGATAATGGGTACTACAATGAGCAGTTCTTC. This sequence encodes CASSQDNGYYNEQFF.

At least ten counts were recorded for this clonotype. This rearrangement joins TRBV4-3 to TRBJ2-3, with D uncertain. The V gene's germline CDR1 is LGHNA and CDR2 YSLEER. V was clipped by 4 bases and J by 4 bases, with 24 bases between them. There are 18 residues in the CDR3. CDR3 sequence: CASSRQVGISSTPDTQYF. The CDR3 bases are TGCGCCAGCAGCCGACAAGTTGGGATATCGAGCACGCCAGATACGCAGTATTTT.

Many counts were recorded for this clonotype. The chain is built from TRBV7-2 and TRBJ2-7, with 9 bases that match TRBD2. Germline-derived CDR1 and CDR2 are SGHTA and FQGNSA. J was trimmed by 2 bases and V by 5 bases; bases with no gene match: 13. CDR3 length: 17 residues. CDR3 in amino acids: CASSPNAYSGGPYEQYF. The CDR3 DNA reads as TGTGCCAGCAGCCCCAACGCTTATAGCGGGGGACCCTACGAGCAGTACTTC.

In this sample, this clonotype turned up many times. CDR3 residues: CASSLAGGRLDEQFF. CDR3 DNA: TGTGCCAGCAGCTTAGCGGGGGGGCGATTAGATGAGCAGTTCTTC. V usage is TRBV5-4 and J usage is TRBJ2-1; TRBD2 aligns across 10 bases. With V trimmed by 2 bases and J by 8 bases, 7 bases remained unmatched. The CDR3 contains 15 residues. CDR1 and CDR2 from the germline V gene are SGHNT and YYREEE (reference sequence).

This clonotype was recorded at least ten times. The chain uses TRBV7-6 and TRBJ2-1; TRBD2 matches at 7 bases. V lost 3 bases to trimming and J lost 8 bases; unmatched junction nucleotides: 4. This CDR3 is built from 13 residues. CDR1 SGHVS and CDR2 FNYEAQ come from the germline V gene. The chain's CDR3 is CASSFFAGDEQFF. The CDR3 nucleotides are TGTGCCAGCAGCTTCTTTGCGGGGGATGAGCAGTTCTTC.

This clonotype has at least ten counts. The J gene is TRBJ2-2, the V gene TRBV6-4, with D unclear. The germline V gene has CDR1 MRHNA and CDR2 SNTAGT. This CDR3 spans 15 amino acids. Trimming took off 3 bases at V and 4 bases at J, with 12 bases between the two ends. The DNA for the CDR3 is TGTGCCAGCAGTGAAGGACCACGAACCACCGGGGAGCTGTTTTTT. This gives the protein CASSEGPRTTGELFF.

This clonotype was observed at least ten times. The chain carries TRBV27 and TRBJ1-1; tentatively, D is TRBD1 (6 bases). Germline CDR1 is MNHEY and CDR2 is SMNVEV (reference sequence). The length of the CDR3 is 15 residues. Trimming took 3 bases from V and 5 from J, leaving 16 bases between them. Written as DNA, the CDR3 is TGTGCCAGCAGTTTTAAGGGGGAAGGTTGGACTGAAGCTTTCTTT. It codes for CASSFKGEGWTEAFF.

This clonotype was observed at least ten times. The chain employs TRBV3-1 and TRBJ2-5, with 12 bases fitting TRBD2. Per germline, CDR1 LGHDT and CDR2 YNNKEL (reference sequence). Trimming took 5 bases from V and 2 from J; bases not matched to a gene: 0. This CDR3 comprises 14 residues. CDR3 sequence (DNA): TGTGCCAGCAGCACTAGCGGGGGGCAAGAGACCCAGTACTTC. It is translated as CASSTSGGQETQYF.

This clonotype was recorded at least ten times. The J gene is TRBJ1-5, the V gene TRBV28; D may be TRBD1 (6 bases). The germline gives CDR1 MDHEN, CDR2 SYDVKM. Deletions cut 10 bases from V and 7 bases from J, with 8 bases between. The CDR3 contains 10 residues. The CDR3 reads CATQGQPQHF. DNA for the CDR3: TGTGCCACACAGGGACAGCCCCAGCATTTT.

This clonotype has a count of ten or more. This rearrangement joins TRBV7-2 to TRBJ2-1; TRBD2 aligns across 10 bases. Germline V gives CDR1 SGHTA, CDR2 FQGNSA. J lost 0 bases, V lost 3 bases, and 8 bases had no gene match. The CDR3 is 18 residues long. The CDR3 protein is CASSFPRLAGGSYNEQFF. DNA for the CDR3: TGTGCCAGCAGCTTTCCCCGTTTAGCGGGGGGCTCCTACAATGAGCAGTTCTTC.

V and J are TRBV28 and TRBJ2-7; no clear D gene. This CDR3 comprises 13 residues. V gave up 3 bases and J gave up 8 bases, with 14 bases separating them. CDR1 is MDHEN and CDR2 is SYDVKM in the germline V gene. CDR3 amino acids: CASSLAVLEKQYV. The DNA for the CDR3 is TGTGCCAGCAGTTTGGCTGTATTAGAAAAGCAGTACGTC.

This clonotype occurred many times. This sequence joins TRBV7-9 and TRBJ2-2; no firm D call. The CDR3 spans 15 residues. The V end was cut by 5 bases, the J end by 0 bases, with 10 bases between. Germline-derived CDR1 and CDR2 are SEHNR and FQNEAQ (reference sequence). This CDR3 is CASSPRPSNTGELFF. In DNA form, the CDR3 reads TGTGCCAGCAGCCCTCGGCCGTCGAACACCGGGGAGCTGTTTTTT.

In this sample, this clonotype turned up many times. This chain connects TRBV7-9 to TRBJ2-1, with 8 bases aligning to TRBD1. The CDR3 is 14 amino acids. In germline, CDR1 is SEHNR, CDR2 FQNEAQ (reference sequence). The V and J ends lost 4 bases and 8 bases, in that order; junction bases with no gene match: 7. The CDR3 loop is CASSSSGGRDEQFF. As DNA, the CDR3 is TGTGCCAGCAGCTCCTCAGGGGGCAGGGATGAGCAGTTCTTC.

This clonotype was recorded many times. The chain joins TRBV5-6 to TRBJ2-7; D may correspond to TRBD1 or TRBD2 (5 bases each). CDR3 length equals 14 residues. Germline assignment: CDR1 SGHDT and CDR2 YYEEEE. Trimming removed 4 bases from V and 6 bases from J, with 17 bases in between. CDR3 coding DNA: TGTGCCAGCAGCCGCCCCATAGGGACCGCCGAGCAGTACTTC. Translating it yields CASSRPIGTAEQYF.

This clonotype was counted at least ten times. This chain links TRBV9 with TRBJ1-5; D remains ambiguous. This CDR3 is 14 amino acids long. From germline, CDR1 is SGDLS and CDR2 YYNGEE. The V end was cut by 0 bases, the J end by 5 bases, with 9 bases between. CDR3 DNA sequence: TGTGCCAGCAGCGTAGATGGGTCCGATCAGCCCCAGCATTTT. It is translated as CASSVDGSDQPQHF.

This clonotype turned up a few times. This chain links TRBV5-1 with TRBJ2-1, with TRBD1 identical over 7 bases. The germline V gene has CDR1 SGHRS and CDR2 YFSETQ. This CDR3 is built from 15 residues. The V and J ends lost 6 bases and 5 bases, in that order; junction bases with no gene match: 11. CDR3 residues: CASKSRGQANNEQFF. The CDR3, as DNA: TGCGCCAGCAAGTCGAGGGGGCAGGCCAACAATGAGCAGTTCTTC.

This clonotype was counted at least ten times. The chain recombines TRBV4-2 with TRBJ2-3; D possibly corresponds to TRBD2 (6 bases). This CDR3 has 15 residues. Germline lookup yields CDR1 LGHNA and CDR2 YNFKEQ. Trimming took off 4 bases at V and 0 bases at J, with 11 bases between the two ends. The CDR3 DNA is TGTGCCAGCAGCCGGACTATAACTAGCACAGATACGCAGTATTTT. It specifies CASSRTITSTDTQYF.

The chain recombines TRBV11-3 with TRBJ2-7; TRBD1 matches 9 bases. The CDR3 is 15 residues long. Looked up from germline, CDR1 is SGHNT and CDR2 is YENEEA. The junction had 7 bases not matched to a gene; V was cut back by 4 bases and J by 3 bases. CDR3 nucleotides: TGTGCCAGCAGCTCGGCCGGGACAGGGAACTACGAGCAGTACTTC. Protein product: CASSSAGTGNYEQYF.

The genes are TRBV5-1 and TRBJ2-7; TRBD1 agrees at 7 bases. The CDR3 spans 15 residues. CDR1 is SGHRS, CDR2 YFSETQ, per germline. V was clipped by 1 base and J by 5 bases; unmatched bases: 9. In DNA, the CDR3 is TGCGCCAGCAGCTTGTCGGGACAGTCACCCAACGAGCAGTACTTC. This translates into CASSLSGQSPNEQYF.

The chain is built from TRBV10-3 and TRBJ2-5; 10 bases map to TRBD2. V gave up 10 bases and J gave up 2 bases; unmatched junction bases: 7. Germline V gene sequence: CDR1 ENHRY, CDR2 SYGVKD. This CDR3 is built from 14 residues. The DNA of the CDR3 is TGTGCCACCAGACCTAGCGGGAGTCAAGAGACCCAGTACTTC. It yields the protein CATRPSGSQETQYF.

This clonotype was observed at least ten times. The CDR3 region is CASRTGIKNTGELFF. Here the CDR3 DNA reads TGTGCCAGTAGGACAGGGATTAAGAACACCGGGGAGCTGTTTTTT. This chain uses TRBV7-9 with TRBJ2-2; 8 nucleotides match TRBD1. The germline V gene encodes CDR1 SEHNR and CDR2 FQNEAQ (reference sequence). The CDR3 has 15 amino acids. With V trimmed by 9 bases and J by 1 base, 7 bases remained unmatched.

The sample holds many counts of this clonotype. The chain recombines TRBV12-5 with TRBJ2-7; 9 bases map to TRBD2. J was trimmed by 0 bases and V by 6 bases; bases with no gene match: 3. Per the germline V gene, CDR1 is LGHNT and CDR2 is FRNRAP. The CDR3 is made up of 14 amino acids. The CDR3 region has the DNA TGTGCTAGTGGCCCGGGACTAGCCTCCTACGAGCAGTACTTC. This codes for CASGPGLASYEQYF.

Ten or more counts support this clonotype. V usage is TRBV2 and J usage is TRBJ2-3; 9 positions match TRBD1. The CDR3 length is 15 residues. Looked up from germline, CDR1 is SNHLY and CDR2 is FYNNEI. The J segment lost 1 base and the V segment lost 6 bases, leaving 5 bases of the junction unmatched. CDR3 nucleotide sequence: TGTGCCAGCAGCCCCGGGACAGGGCGCACAGATACGCAGTATTTT. It translates to CASSPGTGRTDTQYF.

The chain uses TRBV4-2 and TRBJ2-5; 8 positions match TRBD1. The V gene end was trimmed by 3 bases and the J gene end by 5 bases; junction bases not matched to a gene: 11. CDR1 and CDR2 from the germline V gene are LGHNA and YNFKEQ. This CDR3 spans 16 amino acids. The CDR3 DNA is TGTGCCAGCAGCCACGGGGCCCAGGGGGCCTGGGAGACCCAGTACTTC. It is translated as CASSHGAQGAWETQYF.

This clonotype came up a few times. This sequence joins TRBV11-2 and TRBJ2-3; the D gene could be TRBD1 or TRBD2 (5 bases each). The germline V gene has CDR1 SGHAT and CDR2 FQNNGV. V was cut by 1 base and J by 6 bases, with 11 bases left in between. This CDR3 spans 14 amino acids. The CDR3 reads CASSLGGRSDTQYF. Written as DNA, the CDR3 is TGTGCCAGCAGCTTAGGGGGACGTAGCGATACGCAGTATTTT. Using reference TRBV11-2 and TRBJ2-3 for the parts outside the CDR3, the full variable domain is EAGVAQSPRYKIIEKRQSVAFWCNPISGHATLYWYQQILGQGPKLLIQFQNNGVVDDSQLPKDRFSAERLKGVDSTLKIQPAKLEDSAVYLCASSLGGRSDTQYFGPGTRLTVL.